The 22 T cell receptor beta chains below all came from one sample that was sequenced in a study of blood T cell repertoires in COVID-19. The method was immunoSEQ multiplex PCR; TCRdb's version includes in-frame clones alone and lacks a portion of them. This sample carries roughly 160,000 clones, roughly 86% of them seen once, and the ten largest clones take approximately 4.1%. Sequencing used peripheral blood. These receptors came from an older woman who had recovered from COVID-19.

This rearrangement joins TRBV5-1 to TRBJ2-5, with 9 positions matching TRBD2. CDR3 length equals 16 residues. Unmatched junction bases numbered 10, after V lost 4 bases and J lost 3 bases. Germline V gene lookup returns CDR1 SGHRS and CDR2 YFSETQ. The DNA of the CDR3 is TGCGCCAGCAGCCGGTTTGGCGGGGGGGCCGAAGAGACCCAGTACTTC. Translated: CASSRFGGGAEETQYF.

This chain connects TRBV10-2 to TRBJ2-1, with D perhaps matching TRBD1 (6 bases). Germline V lookup: CDR1 WSHSY, CDR2 SAAADI. Trimming stripped 3 bases from V and 6 bases from J, with 15 bases between. The CDR3 contains 15 residues. DNA for the CDR3: TGCGCCAGCAGTGAACTACTTACAGGGACCAATGAGCAGTTCTTC. Translating it yields CASSELLTGTNEQFF.

The CDR3 reads CASSPRTGAVDTEAFF. In DNA form, the CDR3 reads TGTGCCAGCAGCCCTCGGACAGGGGCTGTAGACACTGAAGCTTTCTTT. The chain joins TRBV14 to TRBJ1-1; 9 bases agree with TRBD1. The germline gives CDR1 SGHDN, CDR2 FVKESK. The CDR3 extends over 16 amino acids. J gave up 3 bases and V 4 bases, and 9 bases lay outside the gene matches.

V gene TRBV7-2 combines with J gene TRBJ2-5, with 7 bases fitting TRBD2. The CDR3 length is 14 residues. The J segment lost 2 bases and the V segment lost 5 bases, leaving 5 bases of the junction unmatched. Germline assignment: CDR1 SGHTA and CDR2 FQGNSA. Here the CDR3 reads CASSAWGGQETQYF. The CDR3 coding sequence is TGTGCCAGCAGCGCCTGGGGGGGACAAGAGACCCAGTACTTC.

This clone was seen a few times. This chain links TRBV16 with TRBJ1-2, with 9 bases matching TRBD1. Trimming took 4 bases from V and 4 from J; bases not matched to a gene: 4. The CDR3 is made up of 14 amino acids. The germline V gene has CDR1 KGHSY and CDR2 FQNENV. The CDR3 nucleotides are TGTGCCAGCAGCCCGGGACAGGGACTCTATGGCTACACCTTC. Translation: CASSPGQGLYGYTF.

CDR3 bases: TGTGCCAGCAGCGTAGCAGATAGCGCGAACACCGGGGAGCTGTTTTTT. Amino acid sequence: CASSVADSANTGELFF. The V call is TRBV9, the J call TRBJ2-2; a possible D gene is TRBD2 (5 bases). The CDR3 loop spans 16 amino acids. The germline CDR1 and CDR2 sequences are SGDLS and YYNGEE. Trimming took 0 bases from V and 0 from J, leaving 9 bases between them. The whole variable domain, filled in from reference TRBV9 and TRBJ2-2, reads DSGVTQTPKHLITATGQRVTLRCSPRSGDLSVYWYQQSLDQGLQFLIQYYNGEERAKGNILERFSAQQFPDLHSELNLSSLELGDSALYFCASSVADSANTGELFFGEGSRLTVL.

The rearrangement links TRBV7-2 to TRBJ1-1; 8 bases match TRBD1. Germline V lookup: CDR1 SGHTA, CDR2 FQGNSA. The CDR3 contains 14 residues. Unmatched junction bases numbered 3, after V lost 5 bases and J lost 1 base. As DNA, the CDR3 is TGTGCCAGCAGCCCTGGACAGGGGAACACTGAAGCTTTCTTT. This translates into CASSPGQGNTEAFF. The full variable domain, with the rest looked up from reference TRBV7-2 and TRBJ1-1, is GAGVSQSPSNKVTEKGKDVELRCDPISGHTALYWYRQSLGQGLEFLIYFQGNSAPDKSGLPSDRFSAERTGGSVSTLTIQRTQQEDSAVYLCASSPGQGNTEAFFGQGTRLTVV.

This clone was recorded once. V gene TRBV28 combines with J gene TRBJ1-4, with D hard to call. The CDR3 loop spans 14 amino acids. Between the trimmed V and J ends, which lost 7 bases and 8 bases, there was a span of 17 bases. Per the germline V gene, CDR1 is MDHEN and CDR2 is SYDVKM. CDR3 in DNA: TGTGCCAGCAACCCCTTGAGGGCTACGGAAAAACTGTTTTTT. Translated: CASNPLRATEKLFF.

The CDR3 DNA reads as TGTGCCAGCAGAGACAGGGGAACGACAGATACGCAGTATTTT. Translated, it gives CASRDRGTTDTQYF. The V and J genes are TRBV6-5 and TRBJ2-3, with 8 positions matching TRBD1. This CDR3 contains 14 residues. Germline V gene lookup returns CDR1 MNHEY and CDR2 SVGAGI. Trimming at V came to 6 bases and at J to 3 bases, leaving 5 bases not matched to a gene.

This rearrangement joins TRBV28 to TRBJ1-5, with 7 bases aligning to TRBD1. The V and J ends lost 6 bases and 11 bases, in that order; junction bases with no gene match: 16. This CDR3 contains 15 residues. Per germline, CDR1 MDHEN and CDR2 SYDVKM. The CDR3 DNA reads as TGTGCCAGCAGCTCCACAGGGGAAGGGTCAAATACCCAGCATTTT. This translates into CASSSTGEGSNTQHF. The full variable domain, with the rest looked up from reference TRBV28 and TRBJ1-5, is DVKVTQSSRYLVKRTGEKVFLECVQDMDHENMFWYRQDPGLGLRLIYFSYDVKMKEKGDIPEGYSVSREKKERFSLILESASTNQTSMYLCASSSTGEGSNTQHFGDGTRLSIL.

This chain uses TRBV9 with TRBJ2-1; TRBD1 matches 10 bases. This CDR3 comprises 16 residues. Per the germline V gene, CDR1 is SGDLS and CDR2 is YYNGEE. V dropped 0 bases and J dropped 7; count of bases not matched to a gene: 7. CDR3 loop: CASSVAGTGAENEQFF. For the CDR3, the DNA is TGTGCCAGCAGCGTAGCTGGGACAGGGGCCGAGAATGAGCAGTTCTTC.

V and J are TRBV28 and TRBJ1-1, with 8 bases identical to TRBD1. CDR1 MDHEN and CDR2 SYDVKM come from the germline V gene. This CDR3 has 13 residues. The junction had 8 bases not matched to a gene; V was cut back by 8 bases and J by 6 bases. The CDR3 sequence is CASYRGSIPEAFF. Written as DNA, the CDR3 is TGTGCCAGCTACAGGGGGTCCATCCCTGAAGCTTTCTTT.

The chain joins TRBV7-9 to TRBJ2-1, with 10 positions matching TRBD2. The CDR3 is made up of 15 amino acids. V trimming: 10 bases; J trimming: 4 bases; junction bases outside the gene matches: 10. CDR1 SEHNR and CDR2 FQNEAQ come from the germline V gene (reference sequence). The CDR3 DNA sequence: TGTGCCATCGAAATAGCGGGGGGCGCGTACAATGAGCAGTTCTTC. As protein: CAIEIAGGAYNEQFF.

This chain uses TRBV6-5 with TRBJ1-2; 7 positions agree with TRBD1. Germline V gene sequence: CDR1 MNHEY, CDR2 SVGAGI. The junction had 7 bases not matched to a gene; V was cut back by 6 bases and J by 3 bases. The CDR3 totals 14 residues. The CDR3 bases are TGTGCCAGCAGAGCTGAGGGGGCGGACTATGGCTACACCTTC. Protein product: CASRAEGADYGYTF.

The rearrangement uses TRBV7-3 and TRBJ2-2; 11 nucleotides align to TRBD1. V gave up 5 bases and J gave up 6 bases; unmatched junction bases: 8. This CDR3 is built from 16 residues. The V gene's germline CDR1 is SGHTA and CDR2 FQGTGA. This CDR3 is CASSPPDRGRAGELFF. The CDR3, as DNA: TGTGCCAGCAGCCCACCGGACAGGGGGCGAGCCGGGGAGCTGTTTTTT.

The chain has TRBV27 and TRBJ2-1, with 9 nucleotides matching TRBD1. The CDR3 length is 16 residues. J gave up 2 bases and V 6 bases, and 8 bases lay outside the gene matches. CDR1 and CDR2 from the germline V gene are MNHEY and SMNVEV (reference sequence). CDR3 residues: CASSSGQGLAYNEQFF. In DNA form, the CDR3 reads TGTGCCAGCAGCTCCGGACAGGGGTTGGCCTACAATGAGCAGTTCTTC.

V and J are TRBV6-5 and TRBJ1-5; D remains ambiguous. Trimming left V 7 bases short and J 0 bases short, with 10 bases between. The CDR3 extends over 14 amino acids. Germline-derived CDR1 and CDR2 are MNHEY and SVGAGI. The DNA of the CDR3 is TGTGCCAGCACTGGGGAGTATAGCAATCAGCCCCAGCATTTT. Translated: CASTGEYSNQPQHF.

The chain is built from TRBV7-3 and TRBJ2-3; no reliable D call. The CDR3 sequence is 13 residues long. Trimming left V 4 bases short and J 8 bases short, with 13 bases between. CDR1 is SGHTA and CDR2 is FQGTGA in the germline V gene. CDR3 coding DNA: TGTGCCAGCAGCTCCCACACCGGCGGTACGCAGTATTTT. The encoded protein is CASSSHTGGTQYF.

CDR3: CASSQNRGFYYGYTF. In DNA form, the CDR3 reads TGCGCCAGCAGCCAAAACAGGGGCTTCTACTATGGCTACACCTTC. The gene calls are TRBV4-1 and TRBJ1-2, with TRBD1 identical over 7 bases. CDR3 size: 15 residues. The germline V gene has CDR1 MGHRA and CDR2 YSYEKL. Unmatched junction bases numbered 6, after V lost 2 bases and J lost 3 bases.

Only one count was recorded for this clone. J is TRBJ2-5 and V is TRBV7-6; the match to TRBD1 covers 12 bases. Germline assignment: CDR1 SGHVS and CDR2 FNYEAQ. The CDR3 is 16 amino acids. V trimming: 2 bases; J trimming: 4 bases; junction bases outside the gene matches: 5. CDR3 sequence reads: CASSLMGQGAGETQYF. The CDR3 region has the DNA TGTGCCAGCAGCTTAATGGGACAGGGGGCGGGAGAGACCCAGTACTTC.

The chain has TRBV4-1 and TRBJ1-2; possibly TRBD1 for D (6 bases). The CDR3 is made up of 15 amino acids. CDR1 is MGHRA, CDR2 YSYEKL, per germline. Trimming pared 4 bases from V and 5 bases from J, leaving 17 bases between. CDR3 sequence (DNA): TGCGCCAGCAGCCTCCGCTTAGGGGGGGCTTATGGCTACACCTTC. It encodes CASSLRLGGAYGYTF.

The chain carries TRBV11-1 and TRBJ2-6, with 9 bases lining up with TRBD1. This CDR3 spans 19 amino acids. Germline V lookup: CDR1 SGHAT, CDR2 FQDESV (reference sequence). The junction had 7 bases not matched to a gene; V was cut back by 0 bases and J by 1 base. CDR3 loop: CASSLALGQGRSGANVLTF. The DNA for the CDR3 is TGTGCCAGCAGCTTAGCGTTGGGACAGGGCCGATCTGGGGCCAACGTCCTGACTTTC. The full variable domain, in which reference TRBV11-1 and TRBJ2-6 provide the parts outside the CDR3, is EAEVAQSPRYKITEKSQAVAFWCDPISGHATLYWYRQILGQGPELLVQFQDESVVDDSQLPKDRFSAERLKGVDSTLKIQPAELGDSAMYLCASSLALGQGRSGANVLTFGAGSRLTVL.